This T cell receptor beta chain was identified in a study of Tregs in tolerant kidney transplant recipients (dated by TCRdb to about 2019). General notes on the study: The transplants used related donors with nonmyeloablative bone marrow transplantation, and mixed chimerism in the human trials was transient. TCRbeta sequencing was used in the study to identify donor-specific regulatory T cells before combined kidney and bone marrow transplantation, and the identified cells were then tracked after transplant.

Per the publication, the time point label means: blood sample drawn before combined kidney and bone marrow transplant. Unstimulated Tregs (CD4+CD25+CD127-), CD4+ non-Tregs (CD4+CD25-), CD4 and CD8 cells were FACS-sorted from thawed PBMCs. The patients were several recipients of combined kidney and bone marrow transplants from the ITN036ST trial, and samples were available only from these trial subjects. Healthy control blood was separated into PBMCs by Ficoll density gradient and cryopreserved, and patient PBMCs were collected both before and after transplant. For TCRbeta CDR3 sequencing, genomic DNA from the sorted cells was extracted using the QIAGEN DNeasy Blood and Tissue Kit. Through immunoSEQ, high-throughput TCRbeta CDR3 sequencing was done commercially, including PCR amplification with internal controls and bias correction. Per the original workflow: Unique productive TCRbeta sequences were defined by CDR3 nucleotide sequence where primers matched, otherwise by CDR3 amino acid sequence with Vbeta and Jbeta genes. To correct for sorting error, sequences found in more than one sorted population at a frequency ratio of 2:1 or less were discarded, and the remaining shared sequences were assigned to the population with the higher frequency. A sequence was defined as donor-reactive if the sequence was expanded at least 5-fold in CFSE-low cells compared with unstimulated cells and had a frequency of at least 0.01% in CFSE-low cells. Jensen-Shannon divergence, calculated on the top 100 TCRbeta sequences ranked by frequency, was used to quantify repertoire divergence. For samples with multiple sequencing runs, sorting error was corrected in each run separately before the runs were combined. Imported from immuneACCESS, the table was reduced by TCRdb to in-frame sequences with V and J called. These copies leave out some clones; in studies compared against another copy, an unresolved V gene accounts for under half, and the cause of the remainder is not known. V and J calls plus clone size are reproduced from that table; the DNA served to infer D and trimming. The sample table shows approximately 67,000 clones, and roughly 90% are seen once. The top ten clonotypes cover approximately 11% of the sample.

From V the trimming removes 6 bases and from J it removes 3 bases, while the gene matches leave 4 bases of the junction unaccounted for. CDR1 and CDR2 were assigned from the germline V gene as ENHRY and SYGVKD. From the cysteine through the phenylalanine, the CDR3 covers 13 amino acids. The CDR3 DNA has 39 bases and is translated from base 1. The full study reports these points: Donor-specific Treg expansion was found to exceed global Treg expansion in tolerant patients, suggesting antigen-driven rather than nonspecific expansion. Although technical replication error seemed to be minimal, the question of biological reproducibility was not addressed directly. Expanding Tregs with activated donor B cells appeared to identify the most biologically relevant and donor-specific TCRbeta repertoire. The study was constrained by small patient numbers, and validation of the findings is required in larger populations and under other immunosuppression protocols. For some patients, the PCR primers changed as time went on, which meant samples from those patients could not be compared with one another at the nucleotide level.

This clone has just a few counts. Its recognized antigen is unknown. The input lacks base qualities; no much larger clone sits a single base away. The chain is assembled from TRBV10-3 and TRBJ2-7; TRBD1 lines up with 8 middle nucleotides. This sample comprised CD8+ T cells from blood, obtained before the transplant. The TCR comes from a human donor who received a combined kidney and bone marrow transplant. The CDR3 amino acid sequence is: CAIRTGQGYEQYF. The DNA reads as follows: TGTGCCATCAGAACCGGACAGGGCTACGAGCAGTACTTC.